This passage covers 20 T cell receptor beta chains from one sample sequenced in a study of cytomegalovirus exposure and HLA in healthy donors. Primers: 60 Vbeta forward and 13 Jbeta reverse. Only in-frame clones appear in the TCRdb table, and some are missing; sequencing was by immunoSEQ multiplex PCR. The sample lists 170,000 or so clones, 77% seen once, with 3.7% in the top ten. The material sequenced was PBMCs. Receptors were obtained from a woman between 55 and 75 years old in good health and CMV-seropositive.

The CDR3 sequence is CAIFRGLPYNSPLHF. As DNA, the CDR3 is TGTGCCATTTTCAGGGGGCTACCATATAATTCACCCCTCCACTTT. The chain couples TRBV6-6 to TRBJ1-6, with 8 bases lining up with TRBD1. This CDR3 has 15 amino acids. CDR1 is MNHNY and CDR2 is SVGAGI in the germline V gene (reference sequence). The trim removed 10 bases at V and 4 bases at J, leaving 9 bases unmatched.

A single count supports this clone. V gene TRBV4-2 combines with J gene TRBJ2-4, with 8 bases that match TRBD1. Germline V lookup: CDR1 LGHNA, CDR2 YNFKEQ. J lost 4 bases, V lost 4 bases, and 9 bases had no gene match. CDR3 size: 16 residues. This CDR3 is CASSPPTGALKNIQYF. The DNA of the CDR3 is TGTGCCAGCAGCCCGCCGACAGGGGCGTTAAAAAACATTCAGTACTTC.

For this clone: The junction departs from germline at one end; a sequencing error may be responsible. The chain uses TRBV14 and TRBJ2-1; D is perhaps TRBD1 (6 bases). This CDR3 spans 14 amino acids. Germline V gene lookup returns CDR1 SGHDN and CDR2 FVKESK. Here the CDR3 reads CAGSQWGQYNEQFF. The CDR3, as DNA: TGTGCCGGCAGCCAGTGGGGACAATACAATGAGCAGTTCTTC.

The chain couples TRBV18 to TRBJ1-1; perhaps TRBD1 as D (5 bases). CDR3 length equals 14 residues. The germline V gene encodes CDR1 KGHSH and CDR2 LQKENI. The V end was cut by 1 base, the J end by 4 bases, with 10 bases between. In DNA, the CDR3 is TGTGCCAGCTCACCACGGGAGGGACCCACTGAAGCTTTCTTT. Protein: CASSPREGPTEAFF. The full variable domain, completed using reference TRBV18 and TRBJ1-1, is NAGVMQNPRHLVRRRGQEARLRCSPMKGHSHVYWYRQLPEEGLKFMVYLQKENIIDESGMPKERFSAEFPKEGPSILRIQQVVRGDSAAYFCASSPREGPTEAFFGQGTRLTVV.

The genes are TRBV7-9 and TRBJ2-7, with unresolved D. Germline CDR1 and CDR2: SEHNR and FQNEAQ (reference sequence). The CDR3 runs 13 residues. Trimming cost V 5 bases and J 6 bases, with 14 bases left between them. CDR3 sequence: CASSAPTFFEQYF. The CDR3 region has the DNA TGTGCCAGCAGCGCGCCAACCTTCTTCGAGCAGTACTTC.

With respect to this clone: An end of the junction does not agree with germline; a read error may underlie this. The chain recombines TRBV5-1 with TRBJ2-6, with D perhaps assigned TRBD1 or TRBD2 (5 bases each). Germline V lookup: CDR1 SGHRS, CDR2 YFSETQ. The CDR3 covers 14 residues. Here the CDR3 reads CASSMGPGANGLTF. CDR3 bases: TGCGCCAGCAGCATGGGACCTGGGGCCAACGGCCTGACTTTC.

This clone was counted between two and nine times. V is TRBV7-3 and J is TRBJ2-5, with a tentative D call TRBD2 (5 bases). This CDR3 region has 13 residues. V lost 1 base, J lost 9 bases, and 12 bases lay in between. Germline CDR1 SGHTA, CDR2 FQGTGA. CDR3 protein: CASSLSALGAQYF. The CDR3 nucleotides read TGTGCCAGCAGCTTAAGCGCCCTCGGGGCCCAGTACTTC.

CDR3 loop: CASSTDSRGGSPLHF. The CDR3 DNA follows: TGTGCCAGCAGTACGGACTCCCGAGGAGGTTCACCCCTCCACTTT. The J gene is TRBJ1-6, the V gene TRBV28, with D uncertain. Per the germline V gene, CDR1 is MDHEN and CDR2 is SYDVKM. CDR3 length equals 15 residues. Deletions cut 5 bases from V and 9 bases from J, with 17 bases between.

In nucleotides, the CDR3 is TGTGCCAGCAGTTACTCGACAGGGATGACTGGAAACACCATATATTTT. Its protein product is CASSYSTGMTGNTIYF. The chain links TRBV6-5 to TRBJ1-3, with 7 bases aligning to TRBD1. Germline V gene data show CDR1 as MNHEY and CDR2 as SVGAGI. V was pared by 0 bases and J by 2 bases, with 4 bases of the junction left unmatched. The CDR3 has 16 amino acids.

The table lists this clone with a few counts. V gene TRBV23-1 combines with J gene TRBJ1-4; D not resolved. TRBV23-1 is known as an ORF, though its function is uncertain. V gave up 0 bases and J gave up 4 bases, with 15 bases separating them. The CDR3 totals 17 residues. The chain's CDR3 is CASSQSRTSSVNEKLFF. CDR3 DNA sequence: TGCGCCAGCAGTCAATCTCGAACGTCAAGCGTTAATGAAAAACTGTTTTTT.

The V gene is TRBV11-2, the J gene TRBJ2-5; 7 bases match TRBD2. V was clipped by 7 bases and J by 4 bases; unmatched bases: 12. The germline CDR1 and CDR2 sequences are SGHAT and FQNNGV. The CDR3 is 15 amino acids. The CDR3 DNA follows: TGTGCCAGCAACATGGGGACTATCGGGGCAGAGACCCAGTACTTC. It encodes CASNMGTIGAETQYF.

CDR3 region: CASSIDRYEQYF. The CDR3, as DNA: TGTGCCAGCAGCATCGACAGGTACGAGCAGTACTTC. The chain joins TRBV7-2 to TRBJ2-7, with D perhaps matching TRBD1 (6 bases). This CDR3 is 12 amino acids long. The germline V gene encodes CDR1 SGHTA and CDR2 FQGNSA. V was pared by 5 bases and J by 4 bases, with 9 bases between.

The rearrangement links TRBV27 to TRBJ1-4; D call uncertain. Trimming pared 4 bases from V and 2 bases from J, leaving 11 bases between. CDR3 length equals 15 residues. The germline CDR1 and CDR2 sequences are MNHEY and SMNVEV (reference sequence). CDR3: CASSSRRSTNEKLFF. CDR3 DNA sequence: TGTGCCAGCAGTTCTCGGAGATCCACTAATGAAAAACTGTTTTTT.

On this clone itself: This sample includes further DNA sequences coding for the same CDR3. The CDR3, as DNA: TGCGCCAGCAGCTTCGCCCCTGGGACAGCATTAGGAAACACCATATATTTT. Residues: CASSFAPGTALGNTIYF. The V gene is TRBV5-1, the J gene TRBJ1-3, with 7 nucleotides matching TRBD1. The germline V gene has CDR1 SGHRS and CDR2 YFSETQ. CDR3 length: 17 amino acids. Trimming took 2 bases from V and 4 from J; bases not matched to a gene: 12.

The chain joins TRBV2 to TRBJ1-2, with D possibly being TRBD1 (5 bases). The length of the CDR3 is 16 residues. V lost 6 bases and J lost 3, with 20 bases in between. Germline CDR1 is SNHLY and CDR2 is FYNNEI. The CDR3 here is CASSPPWHGDYYGYTF. The CDR3 DNA reads TGTGCCAGCAGCCCCCCGTGGCACGGGGACTACTATGGCTACACCTTC.

This rearrangement joins TRBV13 to TRBJ1-2; 9 nucleotides agree with TRBD1. The CDR3 contains 14 residues. The germline gives CDR1 PRHDT, CDR2 FYEKMQ (reference sequence). V was clipped by 5 bases and J by 5 bases; unmatched bases: 6. CDR3 loop: CASSRDREGYGYTF. CDR3 nucleotide sequence: TGTGCCAGCAGCCGGGACAGGGAGGGATATGGCTACACCTTC.

The J gene is TRBJ2-2, the V gene TRBV6-1; no reliable D call. This CDR3 is built from 14 residues. Trimming pared 3 bases from V and 3 bases from J, leaving 8 bases between. Germline-derived CDR1 and CDR2 are MNHNS and SASEGT. DNA of the CDR3: TGTGCCAGCAGTGATCTCGGTTACACCGGGGAGCTGTTTTTT. It specifies CASSDLGYTGELFF.

V is TRBV19 and J is TRBJ2-1, with D tentatively TRBD2 (6 bases). There are 17 residues in the CDR3. The V and J ends lost 0 bases and 6 bases respectively, with 18 bases between them. The V gene's germline CDR1 is LNHDA and CDR2 SQIVND (reference sequence). The CDR3 DNA sequence: TGTGCCAGTAGTATAGAGAGCGGCGGGGTGGGGGTCAATGAGCAGTTCTTC. This gives the protein CASSIESGGVGVNEQFF.

The chain combines TRBV4-1 with TRBJ1-2; D gene uncertain. The V gene's germline CDR1 is MGHRA and CDR2 YSYEKL. Between the trimmed V and J ends, which lost 0 bases and 1 base, there was a span of 9 bases. The CDR3 runs 15 residues. As DNA, the CDR3 is TGCGCCAGCAGCCAAGATTTCTCAGTTAACTATGGCTACACCTTC. It yields the protein CASSQDFSVNYGYTF.

The V call is TRBV6-4, the J call TRBJ2-3, with 8 nucleotides matching TRBD2. Germline CDR1 MRHNA, CDR2 SNTAGT. The CDR3 has 15 amino acids. V lost 0 bases, J lost 2 bases, and 1 base stayed unmatched. The CDR3 spells CASSDSSGNTDTQYF. The CDR3 DNA sequence: TGTGCCAGCAGTGACTCTAGCGGGAACACAGATACGCAGTATTTT.